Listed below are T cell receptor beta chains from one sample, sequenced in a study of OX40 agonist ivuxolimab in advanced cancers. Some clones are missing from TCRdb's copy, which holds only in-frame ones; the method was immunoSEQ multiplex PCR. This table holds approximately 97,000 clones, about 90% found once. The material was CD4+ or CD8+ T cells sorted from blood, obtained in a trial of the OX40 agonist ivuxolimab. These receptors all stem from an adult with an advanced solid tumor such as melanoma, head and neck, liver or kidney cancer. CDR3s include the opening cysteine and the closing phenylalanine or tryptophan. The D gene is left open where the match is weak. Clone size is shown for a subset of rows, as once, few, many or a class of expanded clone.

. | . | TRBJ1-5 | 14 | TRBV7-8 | CASSLSGFDQPQHF | TGTGCCAGCAGCTTAAGTGGGTTTGATCAGCCCCAGCATTTT
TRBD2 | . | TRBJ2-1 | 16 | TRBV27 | CASSLSSGGPYNEQFF | TGTGCCAGCAGTTTATCTAGCGGGGGGCCGTACAATGAGCAGTTCTTC
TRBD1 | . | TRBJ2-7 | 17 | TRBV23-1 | CASSHHRDRGPVYEQYF | TGCGCCAGCAGTCATCACCGGGACAGGGGACCCGTCTACGAGCAGTACTTC
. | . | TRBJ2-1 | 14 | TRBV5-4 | CASSLEWATGEQFF | TGTGCCAGCAGCTTGGAGTGGGCCACAGGAGAGCAGTTCTTC
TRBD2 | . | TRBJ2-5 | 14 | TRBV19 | CASSPSGGWETQYF | TGTGCCAGTAGTCCTAGCGGGGGGTGGGAGACCCAGTACTTC
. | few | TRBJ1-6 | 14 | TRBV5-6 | CASSLALANSPLHF | TGTGCCAGCAGCTTGGCATTAGCGAATTCACCCCTCCACTTT
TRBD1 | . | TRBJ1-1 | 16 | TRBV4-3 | CASSQGTGTGLTEAFF | TGCGCCAGCAGCCAAGGGACCGGGACAGGGCTAACTGAAGCTTTCTTT
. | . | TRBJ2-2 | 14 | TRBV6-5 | CASSYNRNTGELFF | TGTGCCAGCAGTTACAACAGGAACACCGGGGAGCTGTTTTTT
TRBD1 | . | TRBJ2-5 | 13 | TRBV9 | CASSPGQQETQYF | TGTGCCAGCAGCCCGGGACAGCAAGAGACCCAGTACTTC
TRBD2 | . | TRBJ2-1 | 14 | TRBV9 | CASSEGGGADEQFF | TGTGCCAGCAGCGAAGGCGGGGGGGCCGATGAGCAGTTCTTC
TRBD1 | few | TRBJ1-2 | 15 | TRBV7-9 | CASSSGQAINYGYTF | TGTGCCAGCAGCTCCGGACAGGCGATAAACTATGGCTACACCTTC
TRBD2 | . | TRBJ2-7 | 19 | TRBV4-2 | CASSQDLTSGRTLTYEQYF | TGTGCCAGCAGCCAAGATCTGACTAGCGGGAGAACTTTAACCTACGAGCAGTACTTC
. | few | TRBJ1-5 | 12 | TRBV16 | CASGQGNQPQHF | TGTGCCAGCGGTCAGGGTAATCAGCCCCAGCATTTT
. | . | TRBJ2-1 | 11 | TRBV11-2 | CASSLFDEQFF | TGTGCCAGCAGCTTATTCGATGAGCAGTTCTTC
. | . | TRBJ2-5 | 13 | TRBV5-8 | CASPPRDLGTQYF | TGTGCCAGCCCCCCCCGGGACCTGGGGACCCAGTACTTC
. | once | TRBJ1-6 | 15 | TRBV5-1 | CASRPTQGTNSPLHF | TGCGCCAGCAGACCAACCCAGGGCACGAATTCACCCCTCCACTTT
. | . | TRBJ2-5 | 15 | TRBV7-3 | CASSLGGTNGETQYF | TGTGCCAGCAGCTTAGGAGGCACGAACGGTGAGACCCAGTACTTC
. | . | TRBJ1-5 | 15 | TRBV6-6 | CASSYSGHEDQPQHF | TGTGCCAGCAGTTACTCGGGGCACGAAGACCAGCCCCAGCATTTT
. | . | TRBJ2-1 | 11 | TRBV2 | CASSIRQEQFF | TGTGCCAGCAGTATCCGACAGGAGCAGTTCTTC
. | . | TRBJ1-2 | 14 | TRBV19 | CASSPLGGGDGYTF | TGTGCCAGTAGCCCCCTTGGCGGGGGCGATGGCTACACCTTC
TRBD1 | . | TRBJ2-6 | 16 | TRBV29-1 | CSVEGDSRSGANVLTF | TGCAGCGTTGAGGGGGACAGCCGTTCTGGGGCCAACGTCCTGACTTTC
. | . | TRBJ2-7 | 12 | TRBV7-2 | CASSSPNRDTYF | TGTGCCAGCAGCTCGCCCAACCGGGACACGTACTTC
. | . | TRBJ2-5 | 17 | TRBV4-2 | CASSLNRGNAYQETQYF | TGTGCCAGCAGCCTTAACCGGGGTAACGCTTACCAAGAGACCCAGTACTTC
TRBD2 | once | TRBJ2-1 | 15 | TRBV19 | CASSRDLAGGREQFF | TGTGCCAGTAGTAGAGATCTAGCGGGAGGTCGTGAGCAGTTCTTC
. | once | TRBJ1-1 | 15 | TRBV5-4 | CASSFRASMNTEAFF | TGTGCCAGCAGCTTCCGGGCGTCTATGAACACTGAAGCTTTCTTT
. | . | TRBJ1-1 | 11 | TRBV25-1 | CASTEYGEAFF | TGTGCCAGCACGGAGTATGGTGAAGCTTTCTTT
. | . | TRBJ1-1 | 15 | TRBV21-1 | CASSKHRGLNTEAFF | TGTGCCAGCAGCAAACACAGGGGATTGAACACTGAAGCTTTCTTT
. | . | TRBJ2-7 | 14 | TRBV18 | CASSPRGIGYEQYF | TGTGCCAGCTCACCACGGGGGATAGGCTACGAGCAGTACTTC
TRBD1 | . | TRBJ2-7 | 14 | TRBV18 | CASSPGTGLDEQYF | TGTGCCAGCTCACCCGGGACAGGGTTGGACGAGCAGTACTTC
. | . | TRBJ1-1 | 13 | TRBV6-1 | CASSREEGTEAFF | TGTGCCAGCAGTCGGGAGGAGGGCACTGAAGCTTTCTTT
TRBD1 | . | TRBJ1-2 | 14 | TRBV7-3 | CASSRRDRSYGYTF | TGTGCCAGCAGCCGAAGGGACAGGAGCTATGGCTACACCTTC
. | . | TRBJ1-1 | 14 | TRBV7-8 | CASSSGHANTEAFF | TGTGCCAGCAGCTCCGGACACGCGAACACTGAAGCTTTCTTT
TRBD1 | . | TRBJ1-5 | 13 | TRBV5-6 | CASSQGENQPQHF | TGTGCCAGCAGCCAGGGGGAGAATCAGCCCCAGCATTTT
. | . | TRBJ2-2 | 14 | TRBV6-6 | CASSYAYGSGELFF | TGTGCCAGCAGTTACGCTTATGGTTCCGGGGAGCTGTTTTTT
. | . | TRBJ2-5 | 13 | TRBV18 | CASSLGDRETQYF | TGTGCCAGCTCACTAGGGGACCGAGAGACCCAGTACTTC
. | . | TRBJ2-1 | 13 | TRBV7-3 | CASSLARRNEQFF | TGTGCCAGCAGCTTAGCCCGCAGGAATGAGCAGTTCTTC
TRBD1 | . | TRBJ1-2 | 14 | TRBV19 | CASSIVIGGGGYTF | TGTGCCAGTAGTATAGTAATAGGAGGGGGCGGCTACACCTTC
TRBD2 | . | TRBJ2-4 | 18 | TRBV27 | CASSSRTSGSSVEVIQYF | TGTGCCAGCAGTTCGCGGACTAGCGGGAGTAGTGTTGAGGTCATTCAGTACTTC